The 14 T cell receptor beta chains below come from one sample, sequenced in a study of blood T cell repertoires in COVID-19. Clones were sequenced by immunoSEQ multiplex PCR, and TCRdb holds only the in-frame ones, with some missing. The sample includes 100,000 or so clones, approximately 81% of them seen just once. Sequenced material: peripheral blood. These TCRs come from a human donor in a cohort sampled during active COVID-19.

This chain connects TRBV4-3 to TRBJ1-5; perhaps TRBD1 as D (6 bases). CDR3 size: 15 residues. Germline V CDR1 and CDR2: LGHNA, YSLEER. Deletions cut 0 bases from V and 5 bases from J, with 11 bases between. For the CDR3, the DNA is TGCGCCAGCAGCCAAGATAGGGCAGGGGATCAGCCCCAGCATTTT. Translating gives CASSQDRAGDQPQHF.

The V call is TRBV3-1 (or the pseudogene TRBV3-2), the J call TRBJ2-4; a possible D gene is TRBD2 (5 bases). Trimming pared 3 bases from V and 8 bases from J, leaving 17 bases between. CDR1 and CDR2 from the germline V gene are LGHDT and YNNKEL (reference sequence). This CDR3 region has 15 residues. The CDR3 sequence is CASSQSRVPRDIQYF. The CDR3 DNA reads as TGTGCCAGCAGCCAGAGCCGGGTACCGAGGGACATTCAGTACTTC.

The chain employs TRBV19 and TRBJ2-3; 9 bases line up with TRBD2. The V gene's germline CDR1 is LNHDA and CDR2 SQIVND (reference sequence). This CDR3 is 16 amino acids long. V gave up 4 bases and J gave up 3 bases; unmatched junction bases: 8. As DNA, the CDR3 is TGTGCCAGTAGTAGGGCTAGCGGGGCTAGGACAGATACGCAGTATTTT. Its protein product is CASSRASGARTDTQYF.

The chain employs TRBV7-9 and TRBJ2-2; D not certain. Trimming removed 6 bases at V and 2 bases at J, with 7 bases between. Germline-derived CDR1 and CDR2 are SEHNR and FQNEAQ (reference sequence). The CDR3 runs to 13 residues. The CDR3 bases are TGTGCCAGCAGGAGAGAAAACACCGGGGAGCTGTTTTTT. This sequence encodes CASRRENTGELFF.

V gene TRBV27 combines with J gene TRBJ1-1, with D hard to call. Looked up from germline, CDR1 is MNHEY and CDR2 is SMNVEV (reference sequence). V was pared by 3 bases and J by 2 bases, with 7 bases between. The CDR3 consists of 13 residues. For the CDR3, the DNA is TGTGCCAGCAGTTTGGGAGCCAACACTGAAGCTTTCTTT. This encodes CASSLGANTEAFF.

The rearrangement uses TRBV6-2 or TRBV6-3 and TRBJ1-6, with D unclear. Germline V gives CDR1 MNHEY, CDR2 SVGEGT. There are 18 residues in the CDR3. The germline V and J ends were trimmed by 0 bases and 0 bases, with 12 bases remaining between them. The CDR3 nucleotides are TGTGCCAGCAGTTACTCTGGACGGGGAAGCTCCTATAATTCACCCCTCCACTTT. This gives the protein CASSYSGRGSSYNSPLHF.

The chain couples TRBV2 to TRBJ2-5; D is possibly TRBD1 (5 bases). In germline, CDR1 is SNHLY, CDR2 FYNNEI. V was shortened by 5 bases and J by 4 bases, with 11 bases between the two germline ends. The CDR3 totals 13 residues. The CDR3 coding sequence is TGTGCCAGCAGTTGGGCAGGGTCAGAGACCCAGTACTTC. This translates into CASSWAGSETQYF.

This rearrangement joins TRBV7-9 to TRBJ1-3; D is possibly TRBD1 (6 bases). Germline CDR1 and CDR2: SEHNR and FQNEAQ (reference sequence). The V end was cut by 6 bases, the J end by 2 bases, with 14 bases between. CDR3 size: 15 residues. This chain's CDR3 is CASRLAQGPGNTIYF. CDR3 bases: TGTGCCAGCAGGCTTGCACAGGGCCCTGGAAACACCATATATTTT.

This chain links TRBV11-2 with TRBJ2-7; 9 bases match TRBD2. Germline CDR1 and CDR2: SGHAT and FQNNGV. With V trimmed by 1 base and J by 2 bases, 15 bases remained unmatched. This CDR3 contains 19 residues. CDR3 coding DNA: TGTGCCAGCAGCTTAGGAACAGGTCGATGGGCTAGCGGGACCTACGAGCAGTACTTC. This codes for CASSLGTGRWASGTYEQYF.

This clone was counted only a few times. This chain uses TRBV7-2 with TRBJ2-7, with TRBD1 as a possible D gene (6 bases). V shed 10 bases and J shed 2 bases, with 27 bases lying between them. Germline values: CDR1 SGHTA, CDR2 FQGNSA. The CDR3 is 17 residues long. This CDR3 is CATRVAGTRGFTYEQYF. CDR3 nucleotide sequence: TGTGCCACTAGGGTCGCCGGGACAAGGGGATTTACCTACGAGCAGTACTTC.

The chain uses TRBV2 and TRBJ2-7, with TRBD1 as a possible D gene (5 bases). The V gene's germline CDR1 is SNHLY and CDR2 FYNNEI. This CDR3 contains 13 residues. The V end was cut by 7 bases, the J end by 2 bases, with 12 bases between. The CDR3 here is CASKGFNAYEQYF. The CDR3 DNA sequence: TGTGCCAGCAAGGGGTTCAACGCCTACGAGCAGTACTTC.

The chain combines TRBV27 with TRBJ2-1; possibly TRBD2 for D (5 bases). Germline V gene data show CDR1 as MNHEY and CDR2 as SMNVEV (reference sequence). Trimming cost V 9 bases and J 3 bases, with 15 bases left between them. The CDR3 has 14 amino acids. In nucleotides, the CDR3 is TGTGCCAGTCGACCGTCTAGCTTCTACAATGAGCAGTTCTTC. As protein: CASRPSSFYNEQFF.

This sequence joins TRBV5-1 and TRBJ2-1; TRBD2 matches 7 bases. Trimming took 1 base from V and 6 from J; bases not matched to a gene: 4. Looked up from germline, CDR1 is SGHRS and CDR2 is YFSETQ. The CDR3 has 14 residues. The CDR3 region has the DNA TGCGCCAGCAGCTTGATGACTAGCAGCAATGAGCAGTTCTTC. Its translation: CASSLMTSSNEQFF.

The gene calls are TRBV4-3 and TRBJ2-4; D unclear. Per germline, CDR1 LGHNA and CDR2 YSLEER. Trimming left V 0 bases short and J 15 bases short, with 9 bases between. This CDR3 has 11 residues. DNA of the CDR3: TGCGCCAGCAGCCAAGATTGGTTGGCGTACTTC. It codes for CASSQDWLAYF.